This T cell receptor beta chain was captured in a study of T cell clonality in common variable immunodeficiency. Germline V gene lookup returns CDR1 LGHNA and CDR2 YNFKEQ. The length of the CDR3 is 17 residues. J gave up 4 bases and V 4 bases, and 12 bases lay outside the gene matches. TCRdb keeps only in-frame clones here, not all; method: immunoSEQ multiplex PCR. The repertoire consists of around 45,000 clones, none detected only once. Patients and controls were mostly of Caucasian heritage. This clone was recorded many times. Its antigen is not identified. The read comes to an end 3 residues before the CDR3 does, leaving the germline J gene to fill in the end. General study points: In common variable immunodeficiency, TCR beta chains reportedly carried fewer deletions and N-nucleotide insertions.

The sequenced sample was peripheral blood mononuclear cells. V usage is TRBV4-2 and J usage is TRBJ2-3, with 9 bases identical to TRBD2. The sequence derives from a person aged 18 to 75 in good health. CDR3 DNA, as far as it was read: TGTGCCAGCAGCCGCCGACTAGCGGAAAGGGGTCCAGATACG. Translating gives CASSRRLAERGPDT. The whole CDR3 is CASSRRLAERGPDTQYF.